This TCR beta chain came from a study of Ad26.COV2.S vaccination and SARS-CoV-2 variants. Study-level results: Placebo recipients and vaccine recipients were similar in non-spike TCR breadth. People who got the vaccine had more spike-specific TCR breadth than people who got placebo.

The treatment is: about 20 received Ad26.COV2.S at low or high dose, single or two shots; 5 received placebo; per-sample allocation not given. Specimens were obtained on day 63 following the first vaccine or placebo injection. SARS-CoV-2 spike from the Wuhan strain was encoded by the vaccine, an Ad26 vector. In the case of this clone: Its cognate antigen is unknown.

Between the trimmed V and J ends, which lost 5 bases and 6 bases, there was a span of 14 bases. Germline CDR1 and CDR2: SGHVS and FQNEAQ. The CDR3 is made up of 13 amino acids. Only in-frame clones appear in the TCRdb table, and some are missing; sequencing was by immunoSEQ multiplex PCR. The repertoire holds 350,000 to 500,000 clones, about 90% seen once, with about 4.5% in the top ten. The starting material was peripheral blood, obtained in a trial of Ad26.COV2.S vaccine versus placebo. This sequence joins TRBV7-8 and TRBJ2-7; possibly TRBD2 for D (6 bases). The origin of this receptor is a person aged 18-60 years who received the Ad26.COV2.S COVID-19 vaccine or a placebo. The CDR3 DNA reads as TGTGCCAGCAGCGCCGGACTAATATTCGAGCAGTACTTC. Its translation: CASSAGLIFEQYF.